Below are 27 T cell receptor beta chains sequenced from a single sample in a study of T cell changes during pregnancy in multiple sclerosis. Clones were read by immunoSEQ multiplex PCR, and TCRdb kept only the in-frame ones, dropping some. Among roughly 77,000 clones listed, around 90% were seen once. The sequences come from peripheral blood, collected in the second trimester of pregnancy. These receptors all stem from a female donor with multiple sclerosis, enrolled in a pregnancy study.

This sequence joins TRBV15 and TRBJ1-5; a weak D match, TRBD1 (5 bases). With 0 bases removed from V and 0 bases from J, the gap between germline ends came to 9 bases. This CDR3 spans 16 amino acids. The germline gives CDR1 LNHNV, CDR2 YYDKDF (reference sequence). CDR3: CATSRERDSSNQPQHF. CDR3 in DNA: TGTGCCACCAGCAGAGAAAGAGACAGTAGCAATCAGCCCCAGCATTTT.

The V gene is TRBV5-1, the J gene TRBJ1-2, with a tentative D call TRBD1 (5 bases). Trimming shortened V by 0 bases and J by 3 bases, and 12 bases separated the two germline ends. The germline CDR1 and CDR2 sequences are SGHRS and YFSETQ. The CDR3 is 15 amino acids. The CDR3 is CASSLVGGADYGYTF. CDR3 nucleotide sequence: TGCGCCAGCAGCTTGGTCGGCGGGGCAGACTATGGCTACACCTTC.

V and J are TRBV5-1 and TRBJ2-1; 14 nucleotides line up with TRBD2. CDR1 and CDR2 from the germline V gene are SGHRS and YFSETQ. V lost 3 bases, J lost 10 bases, and 6 bases stayed unmatched. The CDR3 runs to 15 residues. The CDR3 loop is CASSWGTSGSREQFF. The CDR3 DNA is TGCGCCAGCAGCTGGGGGACTAGCGGGAGTCGGGAGCAGTTCTTC.

The chain carries TRBV5-1 and TRBJ2-7, with TRBD2 matching over 15 bases. In germline, CDR1 is SGHRS, CDR2 YFSETQ. The CDR3 totals 16 residues. Trimming at V came to 4 bases and at J to 2 bases, leaving 4 bases not matched to a gene. CDR3 nucleotide sequence: TGCGCCAGCAGCCCCGGACTAGCGGGAGGGCCCTACGAGCAGTACTTC. As protein: CASSPGLAGGPYEQYF.

This clone appeared once. This chain links TRBV6-4 with TRBJ2-3, with D tentatively TRBD1 (5 bases). The V end lost 2 bases, the J end lost 7 bases, and 13 bases lay between the germline ends. This CDR3 contains 14 residues. Germline CDR1 is MRHNA and CDR2 is SNTAGT. CDR3 loop: CASSDGVQGYTQYF. DNA of the CDR3: TGTGCCAGCAGTGACGGAGTCCAGGGCTATACGCAGTATTTT.

V is TRBV29-1 and J is TRBJ1-1, with 8 bases lining up with TRBD1. Germline lookup yields CDR1 SQVTM and CDR2 ANQGSEA. The CDR3 loop spans 15 amino acids. V shed 7 bases and J 3 bases; nucleotides not matched to a gene: 13. Here the CDR3 reads CSGRERQGRDTEAFF. CDR3 nucleotides: TGCAGCGGAAGAGAGCGACAGGGGCGGGACACTGAAGCTTTCTTT. Combining the CDR3 with reference TRBV29-1 and TRBJ1-1 gives the whole variable domain SAVISQKPSRDICQRGTSLTIQCQVDSQVTMMFWYRQQPGQSLTLIATANQGSEATYESGFVIDKFPISRPNLTFSTLTVSNMSPEDSSIYLCSGRERQGRDTEAFFGQGTRLTVV.

V usage is TRBV6-6 and J usage is TRBJ2-5; a weak D match, TRBD1 (5 bases). Trimming removed 8 bases from V and 2 bases from J, with 18 bases in between. The CDR3 consists of 15 residues. Germline assignment: CDR1 MNHNY and CDR2 SVGAGI (reference sequence). The CDR3: CASHILGQGQETQYF. As DNA, the CDR3 is TGTGCCAGCCACATCCTCGGGCAGGGACAAGAGACCCAGTACTTC.

This chain joins TRBV5-4 and TRBJ1-2, with D possibly being TRBD1 (6 bases). The CDR3 is 14 residues long. Per germline, CDR1 SGHNT and CDR2 YYREEE (reference sequence). The V and J ends lost 4 bases and 3 bases respectively, with 13 bases between them. CDR3: CASSPGGLDYGYTF. CDR3 bases: TGTGCCAGCAGCCCGGGGGGCTTGGACTATGGCTACACCTTC.

The chain employs TRBV4-1 and TRBJ1-1; D call uncertain. The germline CDR1 and CDR2 sequences are MGHRA and YSYEKL. The CDR3 contains 14 residues. The germline V and J ends were trimmed by 1 base and 1 base, with 7 bases remaining between them. The CDR3 loop is CASSQVAANTEAFF. CDR3 bases: TGCGCCAGCAGCCAAGTGGCGGCGAACACTGAAGCTTTCTTT.

The chain couples TRBV7-9 to TRBJ2-7; no clear D gene. Per the germline V gene, CDR1 is SEHNR and CDR2 is FQNEAQ (reference sequence). V lost 7 bases and J 1 base, leaving 11 bases between the germline ends. The CDR3 is 13 amino acids. CDR3: CASTGTGSYEQYF. DNA of the CDR3: TGTGCCAGCACCGGAACCGGGTCCTACGAGCAGTACTTC. Supplemented by reference TRBV7-9 and TRBJ2-7, the full variable domain reads DTGVSQNPRHKITKRGQNVTFRCDPISEHNRLYWYRQTLGQGPEFLTYFQNEAQLEKSRLLSDRFSAERPKGSFSTLEIQRTEQGDSAMYLCASTGTGSYEQYFGPGTRLTVT.

This rearrangement joins TRBV30 to TRBJ1-6, with D perhaps TRBD1 (6 bases). Germline assignment: CDR1 GTSNPN and CDR2 SVGIG (reference sequence). The CDR3 is 13 amino acids. The V and J ends lost 3 bases and 7 bases respectively, with 10 bases between them. CDR3 in amino acids: CAWRDRRNSPLHF. In nucleotides, the CDR3 is TGTGCCTGGAGGGACAGACGGAATTCACCCCTCCACTTT.

The rearrangement links TRBV15 to TRBJ2-3, with 9 bases matching TRBD2. There are 15 residues in the CDR3. The germline CDR1 and CDR2 sequences are LNHNV and YYDKDF (reference sequence). Trimming at V came to 0 bases and at J to 4 bases, leaving 2 bases not matched to a gene. As DNA, the CDR3 is TGTGCCACCAGCAGAGAGCGGGGGGGCGCAGATACGCAGTATTTT. This codes for CATSRERGGADTQYF.

The chain recombines TRBV7-9 with TRBJ1-2; possibly TRBD1 for D (6 bases). This CDR3 comprises 15 residues. The germline CDR1 and CDR2 sequences are SEHNR and FQNEAQ (reference sequence). The V end was cut by 4 bases, the J end by 6 bases, with 18 bases between. Written as DNA, the CDR3 is TGTGCCAGCAGCTCAGGCTGGGGGGGCGCGGATGGCTACACCTTC. Translated: CASSSGWGGADGYTF.

V usage is TRBV6-1 and J usage is TRBJ2-7; TRBD2 matches at 7 bases. CDR3 length: 15 residues. CDR1 MNHNS and CDR2 SASEGT come from the germline V gene. With V trimmed by 3 bases and J by 5 bases, 10 bases remained unmatched. The CDR3 reads CASSDPSGGRDEQYF. In DNA form, the CDR3 reads TGTGCCAGCAGTGACCCATCTGGAGGGAGGGACGAGCAGTACTTC.

The chain has TRBV7-9 and TRBJ1-1; no clear D. The germline V and J ends were trimmed by 9 bases and 5 bases, with 7 bases remaining between them. This CDR3 is built from 10 residues. Germline V CDR1 and CDR2: SEHNR, FQNEAQ (reference sequence). In DNA form, the CDR3 reads TGTGCCAGTATCGGTACTGAAGCTTTCTTT. It encodes CASIGTEAFF.

The rearrangement joins TRBV30 to TRBJ1-1; D call uncertain. Trimming cost V 2 bases and J 1 base, with 8 bases left between them. CDR1 is GTSNPN, CDR2 SVGIG, per germline (reference sequence). The CDR3 loop spans 13 amino acids. CDR3 in amino acids: CAWSRRANTEAFF. CDR3 nucleotides: TGTGCCTGGAGTAGGAGGGCGAACACTGAAGCTTTCTTT.

The genes are TRBV19 and TRBJ2-2, with D possibly being TRBD1 (6 bases). CDR1 and CDR2 (germline): LNHDA, SQIVND (reference sequence). The V and J ends lost 8 bases and 6 bases respectively, with 16 bases between them. This CDR3 has 14 amino acids. This CDR3 is CASGLLWGPGELFF. The CDR3 DNA sequence: TGTGCCAGTGGACTTCTTTGGGGGCCCGGGGAGCTGTTTTTT.

The chain carries TRBV19 and TRBJ2-3, with TRBD2 matching 8 bases. The germline V gene encodes CDR1 LNHDA and CDR2 SQIVND (reference sequence). The CDR3 is 14 amino acids. V dropped 7 bases and J dropped 2; count of bases not matched to a gene: 5. The CDR3 sequence is CASNRRGATDTQYF. The CDR3 bases are TGTGCCAGTAATCGGCGGGGGGCCACAGATACGCAGTATTTT.

The genes are TRBV9 and TRBJ1-2; D is uncertain. CDR3 length: 15 residues. Trimming took 0 bases from V and 8 from J, leaving 17 bases between them. CDR1 is SGDLS and CDR2 is YYNGEE in the germline V gene. The CDR3 region has the DNA TGTGCCAGCAGCGTAGCTGTAGGTACAGCCAACGGCTACACCTTC. Its translation is CASSVAVGTANGYTF.

V is TRBV6-5 and J is TRBJ2-1; 7 bases are a match to TRBD2. V shed 4 bases, J shed 5 bases, and the junction held 5 bases outside the gene matches. The CDR3 has 14 residues. The germline gives CDR1 MNHEY, CDR2 SVGAGI. The CDR3 bases are TGTGCCAGCAGTTGGGCGGGAGTCAACAATGAGCAGTTCTTC. The encoded protein is CASSWAGVNNEQFF.

The rearrangement uses TRBV6-4 and TRBJ2-2; D is unresolved. Trimming shortened V by 3 bases and J by 2 bases, and 4 bases separated the two germline ends. From germline, CDR1 is MRHNA and CDR2 SNTAGT. The CDR3 has 13 amino acids. CDR3 DNA: TGTGCCAGCAGTGATAAAAACACCGGGGAGCTGTTTTTT. It codes for CASSDKNTGELFF.

As regards this clone: The same CDR3 is also encoded by other DNA sequences in this sample. The chain's CDR3 is CASSHRDTQYF. DNA of the CDR3: TGTGCCAGCAGCCATAGAGATACGCAGTATTTT. J is TRBJ2-3 and V is TRBV4-2; D gene ambiguous. From germline, CDR1 is LGHNA and CDR2 YNFKEQ. The CDR3 totals 11 residues. The V end was cut by 3 bases, the J end by 5 bases, with 3 bases between.

The count of this clone is one. The chain combines TRBV10-3 with TRBJ1-1; 8 bases map to TRBD1. The CDR3 extends over 13 amino acids. Germline V lookup: CDR1 ENHRY, CDR2 SYGVKD. With V trimmed by 6 bases and J by 3 bases, 3 bases remained unmatched. CDR3 coding DNA: TGTGCCATCAGGGACAGGGACGACACTGAAGCTTTCTTT. Protein product: CAIRDRDDTEAFF.

This clone occurred a few times. The J gene is TRBJ1-2, the V gene TRBV9; D is unresolved. The length of the CDR3 is 16 residues. CDR1 SGDLS and CDR2 YYNGEE come from the germline V gene. Trimming removed 4 bases from V and 4 bases from J, with 20 bases in between. CDR3 loop: CASSPRVSVGGYGYTF. Written as DNA, the CDR3 is TGTGCCAGCAGCCCAAGGGTCAGTGTCGGAGGCTATGGCTACACCTTC.

The chain has TRBV2 and TRBJ2-7; possible D gene TRBD1, 6 bases. The CDR3 totals 13 residues. V gave up 6 bases and J gave up 3 bases, with 12 bases separating them. Germline V gene lookup returns CDR1 SNHLY and CDR2 FYNNEI. The DNA of the CDR3 is TGTGCCAGCAGACAGGGACCGAACTACGAGCAGTACTTC. Amino acids: CASRQGPNYEQYF.

The V and J genes are TRBV7-3 and TRBJ2-1; 7 positions match TRBD1. With 4 bases clipped from V and 6 bases from J, the junction kept 6 bases outside the gene matches. The germline CDR1 and CDR2 sequences are SGHTA and FQGTGA. The CDR3 totals 14 residues. CDR3 DNA: TGTGCCAGCAGCTGGGACAGTTCCCGCAATGAGCAGTTCTTC. This translates into CASSWDSSRNEQFF.

The sample holds one count of this clone. The chain combines TRBV19 with TRBJ2-1; possible D gene TRBD1, 5 bases. V was shortened by 3 bases and J by 7 bases, with 19 bases between the two germline ends. Germline V gene data show CDR1 as LNHDA and CDR2 as SQIVND (reference sequence). This CDR3 is built from 16 residues. The CDR3 DNA reads as TGTGCCAGTAGTATCAAGGGGCAGCCGGGCGGTAATGAGCAGTTCTTC. Translating gives CASSIKGQPGGNEQFF.